This T cell receptor beta chain was identified during a study of cytomegalovirus exposure and HLA in healthy donors. Study conclusions and caveats: Later, an analysis found that TCR clusters from the first cohort tended to co-occur in the roughly 130 validation repertoires.

This clone was seen once. What it binds is unknown. Sequenced by immunoSEQ multiplex PCR; TCRdb stores in-frame clones only, minus some. The repertoire holds 70,000 to 80,000 clones, with approximately 95% as singletons. The CDR3 spans 11 residues. Looked up from germline, CDR1 is LNHDA and CDR2 is SQIVND (reference sequence). V lost 4 bases, J lost 8 bases, and 8 bases lay in between. The source material was PBMCs. This TCR was recovered from a young woman in good health and CMV-seropositive. The chain recombines TRBV19 with TRBJ1-2; no reliable D call. CDR3 sequence: CASSTGEGYTF. DNA for the CDR3: TGTGCCAGTAGTACGGGAGAAGGCTACACCTTC.